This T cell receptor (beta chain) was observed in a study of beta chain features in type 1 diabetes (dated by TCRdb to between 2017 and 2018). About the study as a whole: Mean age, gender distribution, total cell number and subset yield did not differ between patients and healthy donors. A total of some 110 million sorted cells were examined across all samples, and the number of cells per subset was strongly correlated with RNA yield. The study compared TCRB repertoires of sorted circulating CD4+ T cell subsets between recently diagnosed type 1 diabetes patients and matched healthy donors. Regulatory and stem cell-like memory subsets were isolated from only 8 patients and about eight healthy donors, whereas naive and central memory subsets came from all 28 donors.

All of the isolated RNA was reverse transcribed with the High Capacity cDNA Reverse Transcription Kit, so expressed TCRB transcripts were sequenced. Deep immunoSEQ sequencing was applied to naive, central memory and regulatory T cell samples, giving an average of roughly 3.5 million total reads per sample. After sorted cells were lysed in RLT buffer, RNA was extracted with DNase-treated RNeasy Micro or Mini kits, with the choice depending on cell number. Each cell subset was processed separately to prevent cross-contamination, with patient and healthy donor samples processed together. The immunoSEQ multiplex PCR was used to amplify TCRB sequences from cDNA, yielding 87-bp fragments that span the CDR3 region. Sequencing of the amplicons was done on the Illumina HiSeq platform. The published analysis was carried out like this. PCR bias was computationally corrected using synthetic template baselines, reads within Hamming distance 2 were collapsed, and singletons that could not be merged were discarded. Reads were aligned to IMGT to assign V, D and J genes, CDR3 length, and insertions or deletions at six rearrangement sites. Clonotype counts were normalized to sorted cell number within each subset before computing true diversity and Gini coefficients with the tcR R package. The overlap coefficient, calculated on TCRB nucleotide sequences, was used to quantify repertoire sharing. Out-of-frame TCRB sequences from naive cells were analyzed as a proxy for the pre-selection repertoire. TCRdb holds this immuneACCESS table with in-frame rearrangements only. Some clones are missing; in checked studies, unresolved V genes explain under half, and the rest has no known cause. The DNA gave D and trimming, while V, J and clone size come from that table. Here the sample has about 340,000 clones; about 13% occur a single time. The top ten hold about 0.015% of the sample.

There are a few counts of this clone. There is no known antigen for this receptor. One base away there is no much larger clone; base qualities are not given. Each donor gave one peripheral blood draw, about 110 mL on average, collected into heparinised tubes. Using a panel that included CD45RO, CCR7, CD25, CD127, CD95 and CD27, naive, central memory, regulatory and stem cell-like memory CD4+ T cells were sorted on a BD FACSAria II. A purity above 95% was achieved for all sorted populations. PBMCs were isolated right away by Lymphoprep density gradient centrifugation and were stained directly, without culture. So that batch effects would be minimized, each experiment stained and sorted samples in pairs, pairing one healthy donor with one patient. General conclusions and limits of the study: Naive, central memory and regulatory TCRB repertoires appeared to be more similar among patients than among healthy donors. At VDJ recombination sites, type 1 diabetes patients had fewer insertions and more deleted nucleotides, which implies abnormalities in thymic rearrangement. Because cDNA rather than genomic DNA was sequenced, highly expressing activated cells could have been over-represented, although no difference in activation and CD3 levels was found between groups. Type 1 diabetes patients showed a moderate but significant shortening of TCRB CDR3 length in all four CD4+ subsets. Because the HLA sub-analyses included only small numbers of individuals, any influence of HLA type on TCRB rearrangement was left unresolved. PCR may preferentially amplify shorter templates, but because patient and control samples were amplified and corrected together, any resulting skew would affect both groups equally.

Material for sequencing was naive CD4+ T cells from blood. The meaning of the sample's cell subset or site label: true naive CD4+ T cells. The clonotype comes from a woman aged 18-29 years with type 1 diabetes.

DNA sequence: TGTGCCATCGCGAGATATCCTAGGGAGCAGTACTTC. This gives the protein CAIARYPREQYF. Here the chain combines TRBV10-3 and TRBJ2-7; the D segment cannot be called with confidence. The junction carries 15 bases between V and J, which are trimmed by 8 bases and 7 bases respectively. CDR1 is given as ENHRY and CDR2 as SYGVKD, both from the germline V gene. The CDR3 has 12 amino acids, counting the end cysteine and phenylalanine. The retained sequence is limited to the CDR3, 36 bases, with the frame set at the first base.